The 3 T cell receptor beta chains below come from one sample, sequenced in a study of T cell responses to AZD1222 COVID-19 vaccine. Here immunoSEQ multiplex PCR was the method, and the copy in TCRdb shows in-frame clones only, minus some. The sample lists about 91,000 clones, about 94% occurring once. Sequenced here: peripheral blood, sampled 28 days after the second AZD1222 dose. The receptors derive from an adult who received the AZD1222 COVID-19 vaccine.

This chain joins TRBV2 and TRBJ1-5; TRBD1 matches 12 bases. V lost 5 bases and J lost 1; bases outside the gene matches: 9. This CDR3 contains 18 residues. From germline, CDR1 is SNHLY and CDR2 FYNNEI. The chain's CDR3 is CASSQTGTGGVSNQPQHF. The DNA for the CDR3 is TGTGCCAGCAGTCAAACCGGGACAGGGGGCGTGAGCAATCAGCCCCAGCATTTT.

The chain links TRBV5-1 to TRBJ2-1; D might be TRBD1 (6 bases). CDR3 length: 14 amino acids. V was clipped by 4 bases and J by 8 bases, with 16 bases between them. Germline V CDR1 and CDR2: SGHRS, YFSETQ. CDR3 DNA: TGCGCCAGCAGCCACGCCACAGGGCCGCATGAGCAGTTCTTC. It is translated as CASSHATGPHEQFF.

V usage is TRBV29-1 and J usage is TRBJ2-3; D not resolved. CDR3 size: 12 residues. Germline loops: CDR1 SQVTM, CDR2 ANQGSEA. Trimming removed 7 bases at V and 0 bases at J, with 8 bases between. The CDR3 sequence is CSASGSTDTQYF. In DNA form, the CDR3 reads TGCAGCGCCTCGGGCAGCACAGATACGCAGTATTTT.